A single sample is the source of the 20 T cell receptor beta chains below, sequenced in a study of T cell responses to AZD1222 COVID-19 vaccine. Measured with immunoSEQ multiplex PCR; TCRdb has only the in-frame clones, and not every one. The repertoire holds 100,000 to 150,000 clones, with around 89% as singletons. This material consisted of peripheral blood, taken on day 0 of MenACWY control vaccination. All receptors derive from an adult in good health.

This chain links TRBV11-2 with TRBJ1-1; D is undetermined. Germline-derived CDR1 and CDR2 are SGHAT and FQNNGV. V dropped 2 bases and J dropped 0 bases, with 4 bases sitting between them. The CDR3 consists of 13 residues. CDR3 DNA: TGTGCCAGCAGCTTAACAGTGAACACTGAAGCTTTCTTT. Protein: CASSLTVNTEAFF.

This clone was observed a single time. V is TRBV11-3 and J is TRBJ1-2; D gene unclear. The CDR3 loop spans 14 amino acids. V shed 5 bases and J shed 8 bases, with 18 bases lying between them. Germline V gives CDR1 SGHNT, CDR2 YENEEA. The CDR3 protein is CASSRTTMAGGYTF. The CDR3, as DNA: TGTGCCAGCAGCCGTACCACAATGGCGGGAGGCTACACCTTC.

J is TRBJ1-1 and V is TRBV5-8; D perhaps matches TRBD1 (5 bases). Germline lookup yields CDR1 SGHTS and CDR2 YDEGEE. The CDR3 length is 14 residues. V was pared by 9 bases and J by 5 bases, with 20 bases between. CDR3 amino acids: CANPKSVEGTEAFF. In DNA, the CDR3 is TGTGCCAACCCGAAATCTGTGGAGGGGACTGAAGCTTTCTTT.

V is TRBV5-4 and J is TRBJ1-3; D not certain. The CDR3 has 12 amino acids. Germline values: CDR1 SGHNT, CDR2 YYREEE (reference sequence). The V gene lost 4 bases and the J gene lost 3 bases, with 5 bases spanning the gap. The CDR3 region has the DNA TGTGCCAGCAGCGGAGATGGAAACACCATATATTTT. Protein sequence: CASSGDGNTIYF.

The chain uses TRBV12-3 or TRBV12-4 and TRBJ1-2; 9 bases map to TRBD1. J lost 14 bases, V lost 6 bases, and 10 bases had no gene match. The CDR3 extends over 12 amino acids. The DNA of the CDR3 is TGTGCCAGCAGATCCCGGGACAGGGCGGGGACCTTC. This encodes CASRSRDRAGTF.

V usage is TRBV7-9 and J usage is TRBJ1-1; tentatively, D is TRBD1 (6 bases). The CDR3 is 12 residues long. V shed 1 base and J shed 8 bases, with 8 bases lying between them. CDR1 SEHNR and CDR2 FQNEAQ come from the germline V gene (reference sequence). The CDR3 nucleotides are TGTGCCAGCAGCTTAGAACAGGGAGAAGCTTTCTTT. Translation: CASSLEQGEAFF.

The chain recombines TRBV11-2 with TRBJ2-1; D is ambiguous. In germline, CDR1 is SGHAT, CDR2 FQNNGV. Trimming stripped 3 bases from V and 5 bases from J, with 8 bases between. CDR3 size: 13 residues. As DNA, the CDR3 is TGTGCCAGCAGCTTTTACGGTGACAATGAGCAGTTCTTC. Translation: CASSFYGDNEQFF.

The V gene is TRBV5-1, the J gene TRBJ1-1; 7 bases align to TRBD1. V shed 0 bases and J 5 bases; nucleotides not matched to a gene: 4. Germline-derived CDR1 and CDR2 are SGHRS and YFSETQ. The length of the CDR3 is 14 residues. CDR3 sequence (DNA): TGCGCCAGCAGCTTGGAGGGGGCCCGAACTGAAGCTTTCTTT. The encoded protein is CASSLEGARTEAFF. Full variable domain (rest looked up from reference TRBV5-1 and TRBJ1-1): KAGVTQTPRYLIKTRGQQVTLSCSPISGHRSVSWYQQTPGQGLQFLFEYFSETQRNKGNFPGRFSGRQFSNSRSEMNVSTLELGDSALYLCASSLEGARTEAFFGQGTRLTVV.

This clone is a singleton in its sample. Other DNA sequences in the sample encode the same CDR3. J is TRBJ1-6 and V is TRBV12-3 or TRBV12-4, with a tentative D call TRBD1 (5 bases). V was cut by 6 bases and J by 8 bases, with 11 bases left in between. The CDR3 covers 13 residues. The CDR3 sequence: CASSRDRYSPLHF. The CDR3 DNA reads TGTGCCAGCAGCAGAGACAGATATTCACCCCTCCACTTT.

The chain employs TRBV6-1 and TRBJ1-2, with 9 nucleotides matching TRBD1. CDR3 size: 14 residues. The V segment lost 7 bases and the J segment 8 bases; nucleotides outside the gene matches: 11. Germline CDR1 MNHNS, CDR2 SASEGT. In DNA form, the CDR3 reads TGTGCCAGCAAACAGACGGACAGGGGAGCCGGCTACACCTTC. It encodes CASKQTDRGAGYTF.

This chain uses TRBV24-1 with TRBJ2-1; D unclear. V lost 4 bases, J lost 6 bases, and 9 bases lay in between. Germline CDR1 KGHDR, CDR2 SFDVKD. The length of the CDR3 is 13 residues. In DNA form, the CDR3 reads TGTGCCACCAGTGAATACAGCCGCAATGAGCAGTTCTTC. It yields the protein CATSEYSRNEQFF.

The chain joins TRBV4-1 to TRBJ1-3; D is unresolved. The germline V gene encodes CDR1 MGHRA and CDR2 YSYEKL. V was pared by 0 bases and J by 4 bases, with 4 bases between. This CDR3 comprises 13 residues. The CDR3 spells CASSQESGNTIYF. The CDR3 nucleotides are TGCGCCAGCAGCCAAGAATCCGGAAACACCATATATTTT.

The chain joins TRBV29-1 to TRBJ1-1; perhaps TRBD1 as D (5 bases). Germline V gene sequence: CDR1 SQVTM, CDR2 ANQGSEA. The CDR3 has 14 amino acids. V shed 7 bases and J shed 0 bases, with 15 bases lying between them. CDR3 nucleotide sequence: TGCAGCGCCCTAGGCGACAGATTGAACACTGAAGCTTTCTTT. It translates to CSALGDRLNTEAFF. The variable domain in full, with the rest retrieved from reference TRBV29-1 and TRBJ1-1, is SAVISQKPSRDICQRGTSLTIQCQVDSQVTMMFWYRQQPGQSLTLIATANQGSEATYESGFVIDKFPISRPNLTFSTLTVSNMSPEDSSIYLCSALGDRLNTEAFFGQGTRLTVV.

This chain uses TRBV28 with TRBJ1-1; the match to TRBD1 covers 7 bases. The CDR3 length is 13 residues. Germline CDR1 MDHEN, CDR2 SYDVKM. V dropped 3 bases and J dropped 5; count of bases not matched to a gene: 3. CDR3 amino acids: CASSFQGGTEAFF. The CDR3 DNA sequence: TGTGCCAGCAGTTTTCAGGGGGGGACTGAAGCTTTCTTT.

The V and J genes are TRBV11-2 and TRBJ2-4; D not resolved. The CDR3 runs 18 residues. The V end lost 1 base, the J end lost 0 bases, and 16 bases lay between the germline ends. Germline V lookup: CDR1 SGHAT, CDR2 FQNNGV. CDR3 loop: CASSLGRLRILAKNIQYF. DNA of the CDR3: TGTGCCAGCAGCTTAGGCAGGTTGAGAATTCTAGCCAAAAACATTCAGTACTTC.

V gene TRBV5-1 combines with J gene TRBJ2-3, with 11 bases fitting TRBD1. Trimming removed 4 bases from V and 6 bases from J; junction bases left unmatched: 7. The CDR3 loop spans 15 amino acids. Germline CDR1 is SGHRS and CDR2 is YFSETQ. CDR3 residues: CASSGGQGALDTQYF. CDR3 bases: TGCGCCAGCAGCGGCGGACAGGGGGCGCTTGATACGCAGTATTTT.

This clone has just one count. J is TRBJ2-4 and V is TRBV2; possible D gene TRBD1, 6 bases. CDR1 and CDR2 from the germline V gene are SNHLY and FYNNEI. This CDR3 has 13 residues. V was pared by 4 bases and J by 6 bases, with 10 bases between. The CDR3 bases are TGTGCCAGCAGTGCGCTCAGGGGAAACATTCAGTACTTC. This sequence encodes CASSALRGNIQYF.

V is TRBV19 and J is TRBJ1-1; no clear D. The V gene lost 1 base and the J gene lost 0 bases, with 9 bases spanning the gap. This CDR3 has 15 amino acids. Germline CDR1 is LNHDA and CDR2 is SQIVND (reference sequence). DNA of the CDR3: TGTGCCAGTAGTATAGGGCTTGGGCTGAACACTGAAGCTTTCTTT. As protein: CASSIGLGLNTEAFF.

J is TRBJ2-1 and V is TRBV28; TRBD2 matches 10 bases. V shed 3 bases, J shed 4 bases, and the junction held 3 bases outside the gene matches. Germline V CDR1 and CDR2: MDHEN, SYDVKM. The CDR3 is made up of 15 amino acids. CDR3 DNA: TGTGCCAGCAGTTTCCGGACTAGCGGTTACAATGAGCAGTTCTTC. Its protein is CASSFRTSGYNEQFF. The whole variable domain, filled in from reference TRBV28 and TRBJ2-1, reads DVKVTQSSRYLVKRTGEKVFLECVQDMDHENMFWYRQDPGLGLRLIYFSYDVKMKEKGDIPEGYSVSREKKERFSLILESASTNQTSMYLCASSFRTSGYNEQFFGPGTRLTVL.

This clone has just a few counts. V gene TRBV4-1 combines with J gene TRBJ2-2, with D uncertain. Per the germline V gene, CDR1 is MGHRA and CDR2 is YSYEKL. The V gene lost 1 base and the J gene lost 1 base, with 13 bases spanning the gap. The CDR3 runs 17 residues. The CDR3 protein is CASSQAPYPQNTGELFF. The CDR3 DNA sequence: TGCGCCAGCAGCCAAGCCCCGTATCCTCAGAACACCGGGGAGCTGTTTTTT.